The text below deals with one T cell receptor (beta chain). Peripheral blood from each donor was collected in a volume of about 10 milliliters. These data originate in a study of blood T cells in healthy people across ages. The authors ran a second PCR of about 7 to 12 cycles using a sample-barcoded 5' primer and a J-beta primer mix. Each TCR beta cDNA got a 12-nucleotide random molecular identifier. Via MiXCR, TCRdb re-called the 5' RACE reads, giving one row per CDR3 protein. The table has around 780,000 distinct CDR3 sequences, roughly 26% seen once. This CDR3 is 12 amino acids long. Germline V gene sequence: CDR1 LNHNV, CDR2 YYDKDF (reference sequence). The data also belong to a second study, concerning T cells of mothers and their children. As that study records: A few mothers and their six children, all healthy Caucasians, donated. The TCR beta CDR3 read count exceeded 9.5 million for each mother and was some 2.7 million for each child.

The receptor's source is a boy aged 5-17 years in good health. The sequenced sample consisted of blood. The chain uses TRBV15 and TRBJ2-5; 7 positions agree with TRBD1. The J call may be wrong; the DNA end is better matched by TRBJ2-7. CDR3 sequence reads: CATRDSAYEQYF. The CDR3 nucleotides read TGTGCCACTCGGGACAGTGCCTACGAGCAGTACTTC.